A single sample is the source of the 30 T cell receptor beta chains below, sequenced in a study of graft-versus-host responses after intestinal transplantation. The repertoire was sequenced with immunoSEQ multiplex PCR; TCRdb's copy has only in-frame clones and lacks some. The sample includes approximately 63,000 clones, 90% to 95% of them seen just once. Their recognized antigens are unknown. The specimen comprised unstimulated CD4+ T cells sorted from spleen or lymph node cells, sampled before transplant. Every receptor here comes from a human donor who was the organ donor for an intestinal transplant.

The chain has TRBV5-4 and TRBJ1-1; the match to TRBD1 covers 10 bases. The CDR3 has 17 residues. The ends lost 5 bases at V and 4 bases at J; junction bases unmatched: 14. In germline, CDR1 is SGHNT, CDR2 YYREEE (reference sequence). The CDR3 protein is CASSTGQGTPAATEAFF. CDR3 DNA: TGTGCCAGCAGTACGGGACAGGGGACCCCCGCGGCCACTGAAGCTTTCTTT.

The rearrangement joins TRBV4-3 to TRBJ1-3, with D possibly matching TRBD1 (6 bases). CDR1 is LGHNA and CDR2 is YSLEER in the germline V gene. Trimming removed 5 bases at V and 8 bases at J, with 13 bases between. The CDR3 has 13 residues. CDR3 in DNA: TGCGCCAGCAGCATTGTAAGGGGGGACACCATATATTTT. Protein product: CASSIVRGDTIYF.

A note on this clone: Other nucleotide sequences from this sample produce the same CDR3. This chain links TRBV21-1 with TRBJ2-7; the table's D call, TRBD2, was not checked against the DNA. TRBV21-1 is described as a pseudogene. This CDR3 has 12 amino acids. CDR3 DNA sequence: TGTGCCAGCAGCAAAAAAAGCGCCGAGCAGTACTTC. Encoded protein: CASSKKSAEQYF.

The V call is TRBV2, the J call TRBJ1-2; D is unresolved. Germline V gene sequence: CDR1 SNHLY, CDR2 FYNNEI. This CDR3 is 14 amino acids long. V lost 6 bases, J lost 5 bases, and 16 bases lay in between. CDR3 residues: CASRERMWSYGYTF. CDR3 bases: TGTGCCAGCAGGGAAAGAATGTGGTCATATGGCTACACCTTC.

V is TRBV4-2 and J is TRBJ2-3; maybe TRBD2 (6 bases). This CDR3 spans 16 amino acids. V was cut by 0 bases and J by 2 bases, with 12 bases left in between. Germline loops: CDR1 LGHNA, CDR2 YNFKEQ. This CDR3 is CASSQDAGLTTDTQYF. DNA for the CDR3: TGTGCCAGCAGCCAAGATGCAGGACTAACCACAGATACGCAGTATTTT.

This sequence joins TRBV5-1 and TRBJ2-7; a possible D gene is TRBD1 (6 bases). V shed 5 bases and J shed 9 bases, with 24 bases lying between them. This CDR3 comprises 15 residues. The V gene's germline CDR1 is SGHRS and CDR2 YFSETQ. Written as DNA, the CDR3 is TGCGCCAGCAGTATGGTGGCAGGGGTAGGAGGAGGGCAGTACTTC. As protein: CASSMVAGVGGGQYF.

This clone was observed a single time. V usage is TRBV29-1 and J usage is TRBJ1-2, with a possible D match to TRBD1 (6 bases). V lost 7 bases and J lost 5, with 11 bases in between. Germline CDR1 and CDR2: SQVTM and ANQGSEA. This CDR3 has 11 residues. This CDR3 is CSARTAYGYTF. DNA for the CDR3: TGCAGCGCTAGGACAGCTTATGGCTACACCTTC.

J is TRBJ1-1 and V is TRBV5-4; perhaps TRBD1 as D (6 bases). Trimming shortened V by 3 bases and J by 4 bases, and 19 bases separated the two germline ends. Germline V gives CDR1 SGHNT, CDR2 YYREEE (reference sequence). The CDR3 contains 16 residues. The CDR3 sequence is CASSSTNTGRATEAFF. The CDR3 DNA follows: TGTGCCAGCAGCTCGACGAATACAGGGCGGGCCACTGAAGCTTTCTTT.

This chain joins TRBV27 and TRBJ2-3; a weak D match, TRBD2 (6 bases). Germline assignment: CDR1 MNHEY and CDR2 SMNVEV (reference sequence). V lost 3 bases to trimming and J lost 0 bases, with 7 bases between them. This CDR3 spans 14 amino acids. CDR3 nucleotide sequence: TGTGCCAGCAGTTTTGGGACTAGCACAGATACGCAGTATTTT. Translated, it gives CASSFGTSTDTQYF.

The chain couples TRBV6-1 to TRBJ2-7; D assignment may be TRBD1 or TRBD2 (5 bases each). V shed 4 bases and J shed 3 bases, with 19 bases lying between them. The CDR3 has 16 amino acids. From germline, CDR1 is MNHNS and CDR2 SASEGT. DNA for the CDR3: TGTGCCAGCAGTGTCTCTACCGGGACCGCTCTCTACGAGCAGTACTTC. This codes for CASSVSTGTALYEQYF.

For the CDR3, the DNA is TGCGCCAGCAGCTTGGGCCTGGGGAACACTGAAGCTTTCTTT. This encodes CASSLGLGNTEAFF. The gene calls are TRBV5-1 and TRBJ1-1, with no clear D. Germline lookup yields CDR1 SGHRS and CDR2 YFSETQ. V lost 0 bases and J 1 base, leaving 7 bases between the germline ends. The CDR3 consists of 14 residues.

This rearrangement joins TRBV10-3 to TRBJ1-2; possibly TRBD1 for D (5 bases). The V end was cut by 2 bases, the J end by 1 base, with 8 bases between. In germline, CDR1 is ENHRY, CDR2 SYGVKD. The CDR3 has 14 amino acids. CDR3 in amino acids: CAISEPGVNYGYTF. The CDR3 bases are TGTGCCATCAGTGAGCCGGGGGTTAACTATGGCTACACCTTC.

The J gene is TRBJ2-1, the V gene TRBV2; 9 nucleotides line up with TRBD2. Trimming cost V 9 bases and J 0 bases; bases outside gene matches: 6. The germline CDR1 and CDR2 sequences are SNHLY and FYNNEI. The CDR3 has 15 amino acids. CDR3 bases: TGTGCCAGTATTAAGCGGGGGGCCTCCTACAATGAGCAGTTCTTC. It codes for CASIKRGASYNEQFF.

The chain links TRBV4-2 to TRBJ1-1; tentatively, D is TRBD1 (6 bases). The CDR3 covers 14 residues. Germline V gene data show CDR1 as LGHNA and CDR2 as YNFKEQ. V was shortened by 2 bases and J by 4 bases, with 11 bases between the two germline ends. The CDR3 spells CASSQRRGATEAFF. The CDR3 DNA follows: TGTGCCAGCAGCCAAAGAAGGGGGGCCACTGAAGCTTTCTTT.

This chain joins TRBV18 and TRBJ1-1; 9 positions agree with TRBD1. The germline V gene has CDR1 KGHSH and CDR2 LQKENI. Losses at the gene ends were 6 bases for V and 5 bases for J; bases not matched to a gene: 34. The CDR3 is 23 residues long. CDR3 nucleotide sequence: TGTGCCAGCTCCTACCGGACAGGGGCAAAAGTACTCGGAGGGCCGGAGGGAGGGACTGAAGCTTTCTTT. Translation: CASSYRTGAKVLGGPEGGTEAFF.

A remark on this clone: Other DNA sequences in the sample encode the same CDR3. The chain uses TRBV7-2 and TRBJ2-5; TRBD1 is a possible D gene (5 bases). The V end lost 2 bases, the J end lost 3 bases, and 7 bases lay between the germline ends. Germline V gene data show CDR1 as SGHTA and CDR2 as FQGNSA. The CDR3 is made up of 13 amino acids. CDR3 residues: CASSLNRKETQYF. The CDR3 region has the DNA TGTGCCAGCAGCTTAAACAGGAAAGAGACCCAGTACTTC.

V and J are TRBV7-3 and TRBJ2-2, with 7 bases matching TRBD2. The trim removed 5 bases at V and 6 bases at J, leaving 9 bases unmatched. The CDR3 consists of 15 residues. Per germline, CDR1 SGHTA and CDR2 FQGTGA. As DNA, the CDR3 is TGTGCCAGCAGCGCGTGGGGGGGGGAACCCGGGGAGCTGTTTTTT. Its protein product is CASSAWGGEPGELFF.

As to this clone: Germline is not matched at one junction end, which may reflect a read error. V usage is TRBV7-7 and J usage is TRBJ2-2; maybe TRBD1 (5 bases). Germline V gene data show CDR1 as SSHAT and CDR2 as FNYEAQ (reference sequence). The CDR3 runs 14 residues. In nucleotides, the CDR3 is TGTGCTAGCAGCTTAGGCAGGGTCGCCGGGGAGCTGTTTTTT. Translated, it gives CASSLGRVAGELFF.

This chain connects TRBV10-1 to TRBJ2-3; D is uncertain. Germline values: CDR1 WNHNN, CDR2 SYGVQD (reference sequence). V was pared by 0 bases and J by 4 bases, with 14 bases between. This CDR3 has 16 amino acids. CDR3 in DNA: TGCGCCAGCAGTGAGTCCCCGAGTTACCCGGCAGATACGCAGTATTTT. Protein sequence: CASSESPSYPADTQYF.

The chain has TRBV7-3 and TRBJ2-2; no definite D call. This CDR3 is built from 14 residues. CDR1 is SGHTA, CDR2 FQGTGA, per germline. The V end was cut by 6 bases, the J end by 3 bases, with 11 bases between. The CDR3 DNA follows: TGTGCCAGCAGTACATCTAGGGACACCGGGGAGCTGTTTTTT. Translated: CASSTSRDTGELFF.

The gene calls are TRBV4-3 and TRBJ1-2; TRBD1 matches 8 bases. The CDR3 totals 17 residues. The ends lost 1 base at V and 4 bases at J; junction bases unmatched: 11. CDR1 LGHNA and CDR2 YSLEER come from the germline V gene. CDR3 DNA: TGCGCCAGCAGCCAAGCCTCAGGACAGGGAGGGATCTATGGCTACACCTTC. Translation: CASSQASGQGGIYGYTF.

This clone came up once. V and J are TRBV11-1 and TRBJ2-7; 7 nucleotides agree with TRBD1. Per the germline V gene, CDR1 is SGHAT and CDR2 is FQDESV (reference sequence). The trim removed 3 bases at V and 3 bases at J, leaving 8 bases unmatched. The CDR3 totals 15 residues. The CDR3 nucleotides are TGTGCCAGCAGCTTCACCGACAGGGAAGGCTACGAGCAGTACTTC. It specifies CASSFTDREGYEQYF.

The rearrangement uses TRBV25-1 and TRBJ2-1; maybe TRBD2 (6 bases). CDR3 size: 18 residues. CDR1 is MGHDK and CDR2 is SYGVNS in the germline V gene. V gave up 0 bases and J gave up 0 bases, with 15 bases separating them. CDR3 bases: TGTGCCAGCAGTGAATATCACCTAGCGCGGAGCTCCTACAATGAGCAGTTCTTC. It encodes CASSEYHLARSSYNEQFF.

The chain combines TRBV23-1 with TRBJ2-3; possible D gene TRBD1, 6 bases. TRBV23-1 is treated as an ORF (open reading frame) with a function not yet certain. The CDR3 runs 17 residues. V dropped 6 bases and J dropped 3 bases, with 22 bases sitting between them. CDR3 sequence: CASSLGVAGAVTDTQYF. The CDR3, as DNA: TGCGCCAGCAGCCTGGGAGTCGCAGGGGCAGTTACAGATACGCAGTATTTT.

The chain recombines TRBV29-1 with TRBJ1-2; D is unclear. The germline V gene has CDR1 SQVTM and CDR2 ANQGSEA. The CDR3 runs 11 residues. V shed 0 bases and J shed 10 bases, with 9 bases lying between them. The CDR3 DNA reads TGCAGCGTTGAAGATTTAGCGATCTACACCTTC. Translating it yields CSVEDLAIYTF.

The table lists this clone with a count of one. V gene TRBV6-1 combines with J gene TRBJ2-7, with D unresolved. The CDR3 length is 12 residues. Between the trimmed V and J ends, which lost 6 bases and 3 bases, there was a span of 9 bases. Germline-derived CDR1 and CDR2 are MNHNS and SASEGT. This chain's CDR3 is CASSPVLYEQYF. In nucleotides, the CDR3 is TGTGCCAGCAGCCCGGTCCTCTACGAGCAGTACTTC.

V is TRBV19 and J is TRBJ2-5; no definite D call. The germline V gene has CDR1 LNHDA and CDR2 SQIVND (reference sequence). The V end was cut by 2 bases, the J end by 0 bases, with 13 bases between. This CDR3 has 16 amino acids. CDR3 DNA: TGTGCCAGTAGTATACGGCAGACGCAATACCAAGAGACCCAGTACTTC. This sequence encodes CASSIRQTQYQETQYF.

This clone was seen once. CDR3 sequence (DNA): TGTGCCAGCAGCTCCGAGGGGGGCGGGGTCACAGATACGCAGTATTTT. Translating gives CASSSEGGGVTDTQYF. V usage is TRBV5-8 and J usage is TRBJ2-3; the D call may be TRBD1 or TRBD2 (6 bases each). The CDR3 sequence is 16 residues long. The germline V gene encodes CDR1 SGHTS and CDR2 YDEGEE. Between the trimmed V and J ends, which lost 3 bases and 2 bases, there was a span of 16 bases.

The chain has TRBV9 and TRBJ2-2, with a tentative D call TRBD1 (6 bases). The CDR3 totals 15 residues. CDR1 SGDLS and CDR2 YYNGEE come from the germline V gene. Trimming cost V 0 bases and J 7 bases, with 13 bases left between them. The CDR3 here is CASSVGGPRGGELFF. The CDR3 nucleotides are TGTGCCAGCAGCGTAGGGGGGCCCAGGGGCGGGGAGCTGTTTTTT.

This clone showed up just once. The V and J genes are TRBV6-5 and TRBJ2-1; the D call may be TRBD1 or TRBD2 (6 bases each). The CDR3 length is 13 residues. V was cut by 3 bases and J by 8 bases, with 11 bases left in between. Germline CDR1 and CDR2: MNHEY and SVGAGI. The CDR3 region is CASSYDGGHEQFF. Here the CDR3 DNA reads TGTGCCAGCAGTTATGACGGGGGCCATGAGCAGTTCTTC.